These 2 T cell receptor beta chains were all obtained from the same sample, sequenced in a study of tumour-infiltrating T cells in Burkitt lymphoma. Method: immunoSEQ multiplex PCR; TCRdb's copy keeps in-frame clones and lacks some. The table includes approximately 5,000 clones, under 13% detected once. The sample taken for sequencing was tumor tissue. These receptors were obtained from a human donor with diffuse large B-cell lymphoma.

The rearrangement joins TRBV5-1 to TRBJ2-7, with D uncertain. Trimming removed 0 bases at V and 2 bases at J, with 6 bases between. Germline V gene data show CDR1 as SGHRS and CDR2 as YFSETQ. The CDR3 contains 13 residues. CDR3 protein: CASSLAPTYEQYF. The CDR3 region has the DNA TGCGCCAGCAGCTTGGCCCCCACCTACGAGCAGTACTTC.

This clone has only a few counts. The chain carries TRBV7-9 and TRBJ2-2; D is perhaps TRBD2 (6 bases). Trimming took 8 bases from V and 3 from J, leaving 16 bases between them. CDR1 SEHNR and CDR2 FQNEAQ come from the germline V gene (reference sequence). The CDR3 runs 15 residues. The CDR3 loop is CASGRGGGDTGELFF. The CDR3 nucleotides are TGTGCCAGCGGGCGGGGCGGTGGGGACACCGGGGAGCTGTTTTTT.